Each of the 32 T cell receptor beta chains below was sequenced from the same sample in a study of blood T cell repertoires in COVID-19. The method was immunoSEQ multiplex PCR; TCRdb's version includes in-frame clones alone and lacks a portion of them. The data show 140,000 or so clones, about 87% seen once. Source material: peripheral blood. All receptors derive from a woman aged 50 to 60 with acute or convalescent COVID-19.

CDR3 bases: TGTGCCAGCAGCCCACTAGCGGGGGTCTACGAGCAGTACTTC. This translates into CASSPLAGVYEQYF. The chain has TRBV7-9 and TRBJ2-7, with 11 bases fitting TRBD2. This CDR3 has 14 residues. Germline assignment: CDR1 SEHNR and CDR2 FQNEAQ (reference sequence). V lost 5 bases and J lost 3; bases outside the gene matches: 3.

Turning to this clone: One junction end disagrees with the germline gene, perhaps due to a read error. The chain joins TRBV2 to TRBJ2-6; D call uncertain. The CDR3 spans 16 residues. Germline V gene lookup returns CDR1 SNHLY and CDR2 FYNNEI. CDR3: CSSSPYIRSGANVLTF. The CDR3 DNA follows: TGTTCCAGCAGTCCTTATATCAGATCTGGGGCCAACGTCCTGACTTTC.

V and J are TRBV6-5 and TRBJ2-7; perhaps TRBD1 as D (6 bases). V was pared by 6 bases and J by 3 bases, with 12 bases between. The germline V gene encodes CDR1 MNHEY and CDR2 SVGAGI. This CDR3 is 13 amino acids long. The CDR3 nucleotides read TGTGCCAGCAGGCCAGGGGCGGGCTACGAGCAGTACTTC. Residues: CASRPGAGYEQYF.

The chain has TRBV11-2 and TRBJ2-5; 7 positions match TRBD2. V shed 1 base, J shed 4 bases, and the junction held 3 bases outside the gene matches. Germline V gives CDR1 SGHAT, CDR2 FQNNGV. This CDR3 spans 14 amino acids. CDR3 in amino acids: CASSLAPGGETQYF. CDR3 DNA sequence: TGTGCCAGCAGCTTAGCCCCGGGAGGAGAGACCCAGTACTTC.

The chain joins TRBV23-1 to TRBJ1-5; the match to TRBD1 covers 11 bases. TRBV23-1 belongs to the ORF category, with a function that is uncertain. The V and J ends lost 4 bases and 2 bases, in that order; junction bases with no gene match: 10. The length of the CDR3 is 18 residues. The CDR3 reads CASSPGGTGGRGNQPQHF. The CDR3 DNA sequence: TGCGCCAGCAGTCCGGGAGGGACAGGGGGTAGGGGCAATCAGCCCCAGCATTTT.

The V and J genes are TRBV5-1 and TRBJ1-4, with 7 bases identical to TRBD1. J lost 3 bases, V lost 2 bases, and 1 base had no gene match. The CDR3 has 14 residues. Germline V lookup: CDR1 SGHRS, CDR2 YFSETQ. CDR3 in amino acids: CASSFTGANEKLFF. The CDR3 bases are TGCGCCAGCAGCTTTACAGGGGCTAATGAAAAACTGTTTTTT.

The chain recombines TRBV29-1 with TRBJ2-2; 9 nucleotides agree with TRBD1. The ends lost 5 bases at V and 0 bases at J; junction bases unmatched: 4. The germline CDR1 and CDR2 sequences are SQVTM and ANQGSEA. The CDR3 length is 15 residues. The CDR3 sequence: CSVTRTGANTGELFF. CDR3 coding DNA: TGCAGCGTTACGAGGACAGGGGCGAACACCGGGGAGCTGTTTTTT.

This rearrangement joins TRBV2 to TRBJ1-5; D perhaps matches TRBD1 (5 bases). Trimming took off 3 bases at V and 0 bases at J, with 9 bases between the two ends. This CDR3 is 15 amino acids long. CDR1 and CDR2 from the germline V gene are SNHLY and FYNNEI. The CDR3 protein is CASSETVNSNQPQHF. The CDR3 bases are TGTGCCAGCAGTGAGACAGTTAATAGCAATCAGCCCCAGCATTTT. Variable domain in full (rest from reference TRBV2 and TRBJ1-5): EPEVTQTPSHQVTQMGQEVILRCVPISNHLYFYWYRQILGQKVEFLVSFYNNEISEKSEIFDDQFSVERPDGSNFTLKIRSTKLEDSAMYFCASSETVNSNQPQHFGDGTRLSIL.

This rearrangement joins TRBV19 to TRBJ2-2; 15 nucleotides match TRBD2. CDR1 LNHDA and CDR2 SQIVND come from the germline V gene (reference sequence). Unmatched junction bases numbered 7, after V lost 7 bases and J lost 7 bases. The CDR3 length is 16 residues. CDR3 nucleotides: TGTGCCAGTACCCTCTGGGGACTAGCGGGGGGCGGGGAGCTGTTTTTT. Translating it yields CASTLWGLAGGGELFF.

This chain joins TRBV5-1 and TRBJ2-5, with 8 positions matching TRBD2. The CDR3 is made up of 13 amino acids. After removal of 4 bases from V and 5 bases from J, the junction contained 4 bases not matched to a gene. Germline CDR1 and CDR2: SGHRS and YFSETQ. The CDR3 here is CASSAGGRETQYF. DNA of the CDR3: TGCGCCAGCAGCGCGGGCGGGAGGGAGACCCAGTACTTC.

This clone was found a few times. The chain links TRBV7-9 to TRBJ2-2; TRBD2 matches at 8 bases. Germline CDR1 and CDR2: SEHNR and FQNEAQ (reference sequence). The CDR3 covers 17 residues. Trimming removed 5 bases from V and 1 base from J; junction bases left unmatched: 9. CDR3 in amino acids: CASSLSRGGLNTGELFF. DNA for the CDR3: TGTGCCAGCAGCCTCTCCCGGGGGGGACTGAACACCGGGGAGCTGTTTTTT.

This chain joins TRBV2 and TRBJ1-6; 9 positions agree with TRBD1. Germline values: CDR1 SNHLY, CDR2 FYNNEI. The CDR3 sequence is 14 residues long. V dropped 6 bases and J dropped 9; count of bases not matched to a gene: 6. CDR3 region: CASRGDRAGSPLHF. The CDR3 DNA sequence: TGTGCCAGCAGGGGGGACAGGGCGGGTTCACCCCTCCACTTT.

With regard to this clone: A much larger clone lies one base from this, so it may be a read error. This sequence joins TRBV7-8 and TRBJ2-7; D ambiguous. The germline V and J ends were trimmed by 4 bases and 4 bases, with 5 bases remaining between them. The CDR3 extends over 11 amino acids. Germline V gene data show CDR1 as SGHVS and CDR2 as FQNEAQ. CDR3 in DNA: TGTGCCAGCAGCTCCCCGTACGAGCAGTACTTC. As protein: CASSSPYEQYF.

DNA of the CDR3: TGTGCCAGTAGTCCTGAGGTAAACACTGAAGCTTTCTTT. Encoded protein: CASSPEVNTEAFF. This chain joins TRBV19 and TRBJ1-1; no firm D call. V gave up 5 bases and J gave up 2 bases, with 9 bases separating them. Germline V lookup: CDR1 LNHDA, CDR2 SQIVND (reference sequence). The CDR3 length is 13 residues.

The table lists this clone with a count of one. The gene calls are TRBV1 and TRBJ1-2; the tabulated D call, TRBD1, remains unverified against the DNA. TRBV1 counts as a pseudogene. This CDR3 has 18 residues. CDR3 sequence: CTSSQGWTENPINYGYTF. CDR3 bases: TGCACCAGCAGCCAAGGTTGGACAGAGAATCCTATCAACTATGGCTACACCTTC.

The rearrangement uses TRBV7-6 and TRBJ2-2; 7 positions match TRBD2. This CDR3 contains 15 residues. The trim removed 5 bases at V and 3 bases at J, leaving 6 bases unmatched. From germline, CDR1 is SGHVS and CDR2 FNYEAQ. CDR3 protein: CASSLRAGYTGELFF. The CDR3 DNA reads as TGTGCCAGCAGCCTAAGAGCGGGATACACCGGGGAGCTGTTTTTT.

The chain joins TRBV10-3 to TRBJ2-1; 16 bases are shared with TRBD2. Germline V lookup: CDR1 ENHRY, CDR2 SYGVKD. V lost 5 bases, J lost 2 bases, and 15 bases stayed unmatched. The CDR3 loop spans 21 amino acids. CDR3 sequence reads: CAISPGLAGGPKSNAYNEQFF. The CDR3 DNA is TGTGCCATCAGTCCGGGACTAGCGGGAGGGCCTAAATCAAATGCCTACAATGAGCAGTTCTTC.

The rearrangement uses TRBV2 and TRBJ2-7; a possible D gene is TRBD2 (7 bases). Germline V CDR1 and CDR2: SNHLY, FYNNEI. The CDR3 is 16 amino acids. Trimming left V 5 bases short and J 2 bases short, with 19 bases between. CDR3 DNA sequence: TGTGCCAGCAGTCCCTCCAGACTAGCAGGGGCCTACGAGCAGTACTTC. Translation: CASSPSRLAGAYEQYF.

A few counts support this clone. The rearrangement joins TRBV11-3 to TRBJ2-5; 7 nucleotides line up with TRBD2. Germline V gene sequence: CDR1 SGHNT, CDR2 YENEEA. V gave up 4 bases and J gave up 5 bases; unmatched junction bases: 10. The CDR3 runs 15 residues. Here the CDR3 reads CASSSGWRERETQYF. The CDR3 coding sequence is TGTGCCAGCAGCTCGGGCTGGCGGGAGCGGGAGACCCAGTACTTC.

CDR3 protein: CASSSGSNQPQHF. CDR3 DNA sequence: TGTGCCAGCTCGTCAGGGAGCAATCAGCCCCAGCATTTT. The rearrangement uses TRBV18 and TRBJ1-5; perhaps TRBD1 as D (5 bases). Looked up from germline, CDR1 is KGHSH and CDR2 is LQKENI. This CDR3 has 13 residues. V was cut by 6 bases and J by 1 base, with 7 bases left in between.

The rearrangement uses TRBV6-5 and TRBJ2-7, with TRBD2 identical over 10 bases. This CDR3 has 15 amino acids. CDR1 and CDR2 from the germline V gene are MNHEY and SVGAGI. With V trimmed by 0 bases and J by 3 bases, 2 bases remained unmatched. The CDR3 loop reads CASSYSSSGSYEQYF. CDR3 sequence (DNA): TGTGCCAGCAGTTACTCGTCTAGCGGGAGCTACGAGCAGTACTTC.

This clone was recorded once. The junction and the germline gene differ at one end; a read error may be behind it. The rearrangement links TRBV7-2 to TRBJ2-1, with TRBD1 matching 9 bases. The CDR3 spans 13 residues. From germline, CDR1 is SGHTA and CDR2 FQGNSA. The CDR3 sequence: CASSTDGQGKGIF. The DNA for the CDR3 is TGTGCCAGCAGCACCGACGGACAGGGGAAAGGGATCTTC.

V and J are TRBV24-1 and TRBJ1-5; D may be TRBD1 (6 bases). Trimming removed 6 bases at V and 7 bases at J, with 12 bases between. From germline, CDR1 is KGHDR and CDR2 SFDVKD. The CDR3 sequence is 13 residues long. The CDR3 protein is CATSKGDSQPQHF. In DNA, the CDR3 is TGTGCCACCAGTAAGGGGGATTCCCAGCCCCAGCATTTT.

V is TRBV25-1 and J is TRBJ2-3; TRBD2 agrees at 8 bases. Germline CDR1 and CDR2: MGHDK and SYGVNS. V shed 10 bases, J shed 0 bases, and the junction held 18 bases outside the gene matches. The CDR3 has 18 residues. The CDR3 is CATLKVQAGGESTDTQYF. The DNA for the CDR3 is TGTGCCACCTTGAAGGTACAGGCGGGGGGAGAGAGCACAGATACGCAGTATTTT. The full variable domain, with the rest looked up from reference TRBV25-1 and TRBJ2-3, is EADIYQTPRYLVIGTGKKITLECSQTMGHDKMYWYQQDPGMELHLIHYSYGVNSTEKGDLSSESTVSRIRTEHFPLTLESARPSHTSQYLCATLKVQAGGESTDTQYFGPGTRLTVL.

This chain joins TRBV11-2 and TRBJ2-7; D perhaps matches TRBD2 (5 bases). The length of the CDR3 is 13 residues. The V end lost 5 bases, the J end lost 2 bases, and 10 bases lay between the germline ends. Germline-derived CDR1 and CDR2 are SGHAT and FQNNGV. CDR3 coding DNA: TGTGCCAGCAGCCTGCCGGGGACCTACGAGCAGTACTTC. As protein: CASSLPGTYEQYF.

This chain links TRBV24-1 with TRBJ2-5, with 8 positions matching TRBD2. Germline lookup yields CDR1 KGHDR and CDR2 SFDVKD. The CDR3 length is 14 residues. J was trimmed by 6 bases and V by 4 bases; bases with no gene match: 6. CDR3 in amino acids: CATSEKREPKTQYF. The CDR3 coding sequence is TGTGCCACCAGTGAGAAGCGGGAGCCCAAGACCCAGTACTTC.

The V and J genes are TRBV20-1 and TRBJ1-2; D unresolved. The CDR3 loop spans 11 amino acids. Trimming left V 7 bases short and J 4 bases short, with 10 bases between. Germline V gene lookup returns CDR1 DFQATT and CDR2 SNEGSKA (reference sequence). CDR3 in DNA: TGCAGTGTGGCAGGCGTCTATGGCTACACCTTC. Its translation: CSVAGVYGYTF.

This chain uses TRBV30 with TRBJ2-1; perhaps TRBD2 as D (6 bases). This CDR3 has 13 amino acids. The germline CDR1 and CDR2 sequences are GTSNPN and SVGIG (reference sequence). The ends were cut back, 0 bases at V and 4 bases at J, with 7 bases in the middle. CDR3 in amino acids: CAWSVGGYNEQFF. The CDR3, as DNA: TGTGCCTGGAGTGTCGGGGGATACAATGAGCAGTTCTTC.

CDR3 nucleotide sequence: TGTGCCAGCAGTCCAAGGGGGCACAATGAGCAGTTCTTC. This gives the protein CASSPRGHNEQFF. This chain links TRBV12-3 or TRBV12-4 with TRBJ2-1; 7 bases match TRBD1. The length of the CDR3 is 13 residues. J lost 5 bases, V lost 5 bases, and 3 bases had no gene match.

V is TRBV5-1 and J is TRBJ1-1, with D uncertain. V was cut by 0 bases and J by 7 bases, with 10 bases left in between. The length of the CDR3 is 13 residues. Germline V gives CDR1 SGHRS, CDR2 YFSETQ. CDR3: CASSLGPGFEAFF. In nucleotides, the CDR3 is TGCGCCAGCAGCTTGGGGCCAGGATTTGAAGCTTTCTTT.

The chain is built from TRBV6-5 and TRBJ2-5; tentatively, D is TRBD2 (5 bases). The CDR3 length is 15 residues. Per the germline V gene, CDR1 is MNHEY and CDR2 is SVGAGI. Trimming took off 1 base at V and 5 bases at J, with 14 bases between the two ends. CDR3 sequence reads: CASSYFAGHGETQYF. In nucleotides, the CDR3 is TGTGCCAGCAGTTACTTCGCGGGCCACGGGGAGACCCAGTACTTC.

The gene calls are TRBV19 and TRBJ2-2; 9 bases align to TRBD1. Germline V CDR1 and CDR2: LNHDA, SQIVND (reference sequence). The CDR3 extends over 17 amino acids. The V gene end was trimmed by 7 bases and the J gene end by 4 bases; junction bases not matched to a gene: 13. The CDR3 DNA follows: TGTGCCAGTACCGTTCTCCGGGACAGGGCGGGCACCGGGGAGCTGTTTTTT. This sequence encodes CASTVLRDRAGTGELFF.